This record looks at one T cell receptor (beta chain) sequence and its context. Its antigen is undetermined. CDR1 SGDLS and CDR2 YYNGEE come from the germline V gene. This CDR3 region has 13 residues. V gave up 4 bases and J gave up 4 bases, with 12 bases separating them. These data are taken from a study of PD-1 blockade in classical Hodgkin lymphoma. Documented time point: cycle 4 day 1 (C4D1), after 6 weeks of nivolumab. Every patient experienced relapse after autologous stem cell transplantation, and brentuximab vedotin exposure varied. General study findings and limits: No one has yet defined what causes the repertoire differences, which may be disease activity or prior therapy.

The protocol was immunoSEQ multiplex PCR, while the TCRdb copy is restricted to in-frame clones and leaves out a portion. The data contain over 70,000 clones, less than 95% of them singletons. The source of this sequence is a human donor with classical Hodgkin lymphoma. The sequencing here drew on peripheral blood mononuclear cells (PBMCs), taken before the fourth cycle of nivolumab. The genes are TRBV9 and TRBJ2-7; D is ambiguous. For the CDR3, the DNA is TGTGCCAGCAGCCCAGAGCTCCGGTACGAGCAGTACTTC. Its protein product is CASSPELRYEQYF.